This T cell receptor beta chain was profiled in a study of cytomegalovirus exposure and HLA in healthy donors. General study results and limits: Upon later analysis, HLA-associated TCR beta chains proved more clonally expanded than other, equally common chains. Most of the CMV-associated TCR beta chains (in a later analysis) appeared to be HLA-restricted. Reportedly, a later analysis found an Asian-associated ancestry cluster had fewer N-insertions than the roughly 700-donor mean.

Remarks on this clone: Antigen: not known.

Germline CDR1 and CDR2: GTSNPN and SVGIG (reference sequence). Trimming pared 0 bases from V and 11 bases from J, leaving 8 bases between. CDR3 length: 11 residues. Primers included in the PCR were 60 Vbeta and 13 Jbeta primers. The table came from immunoSEQ multiplex PCR; TCRdb's copy has only in-frame clones and leaves some out. The sample includes approximately 150,000 clones, roughly three quarters of them seen just once. This sequence originates from a woman under 30 in good health and CMV-seronegative. The sample comprised PBMCs. The chain is built from TRBV30 and TRBJ2-1; D unclear. CDR3 DNA: TGTGCCTGGAGTGTATCATCCCAGCAGTTCTTC. Translated, it gives CAWSVSSQQFF. The variable domain in full, completed from reference TRBV30 and TRBJ2-1, reads SQTIHQWPATLVQPVGSPLSLECTVEGTSNPNLYWYRQAAGRGLQLLFYSVGIGQISSEVPQNLSASRPQDRQFILSSKKLLLSDSGFYLCAWSVSSQQFFGPGTRLTVL.